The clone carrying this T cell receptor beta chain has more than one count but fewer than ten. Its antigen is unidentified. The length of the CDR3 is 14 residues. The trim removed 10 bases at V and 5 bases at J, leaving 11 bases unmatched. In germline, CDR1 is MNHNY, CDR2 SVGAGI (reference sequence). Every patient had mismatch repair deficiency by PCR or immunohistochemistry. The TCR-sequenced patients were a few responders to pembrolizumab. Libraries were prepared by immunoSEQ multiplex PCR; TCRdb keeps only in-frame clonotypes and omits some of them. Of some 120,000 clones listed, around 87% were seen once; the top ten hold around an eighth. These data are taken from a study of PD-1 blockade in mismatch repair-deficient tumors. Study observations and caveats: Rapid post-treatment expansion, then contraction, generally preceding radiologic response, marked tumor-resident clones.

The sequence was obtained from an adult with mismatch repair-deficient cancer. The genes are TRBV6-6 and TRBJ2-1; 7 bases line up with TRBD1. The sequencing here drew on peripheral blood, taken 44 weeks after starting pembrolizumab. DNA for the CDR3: TGTGCCACCAAAAGACAGGGCCCCCACAATGAGCAGTTCTTC. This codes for CATKRQGPHNEQFF.